This entry features one T cell receptor beta chain sequence. This sample was taken from a study of siplizumab effects on memory and regulatory T cells. TCRdb keeps only in-frame clones here, not all; method: immunoSEQ multiplex PCR. The sample holds tens of thousands of clones, approximately 97% seen once. The V and J ends lost 5 bases and 4 bases, in that order; junction bases with no gene match: 5. CDR3 length: 15 amino acids. Looked up from germline, CDR1 is SGHNT and CDR2 is YENEEA. The sample comprised naive CD8+ T cells sorted from blood. This TCR was recovered from a human donor in good health. The chain employs TRBV11-3 and TRBJ2-3, with 11 positions matching TRBD2. CDR3 DNA: TGTGCCAGCAGCAAGACTAGCGGGGCTGCAGATACGCAGTATTTT. Its translation is CASSKTSGAADTQYF.